This entry lists 2 T cell receptor beta chains sequenced from one sample in a study of cytomegalovirus exposure and HLA in healthy donors. Assay: immunoSEQ multiplex PCR; the TCRdb copy retains only in-frame clones and omits some. The table records over 110,000 clones, around 84% of them present only once. The sequenced sample consisted of PBMCs. The source is a man younger than 35 in good health and CMV-seropositive.

V is TRBV6-1 and J is TRBJ1-2; 10 bases align to TRBD1. V shed 3 bases and J 2 bases; nucleotides not matched to a gene: 9. Germline loops: CDR1 MNHNS, CDR2 SASEGT. The CDR3 sequence is 17 residues long. Written as DNA, the CDR3 is TGTGCCAGCAGTGAGGTGGACAGGGGGACGCTGAACTATGGCTACACCTTC. Amino acid sequence: CASSEVDRGTLNYGYTF.

This chain links TRBV5-1 with TRBJ2-7; 11 bases line up with TRBD1. Germline CDR1 reads SGHRS; CDR2 reads YFSETQ. V shed 2 bases and J 5 bases; nucleotides not matched to a gene: 3. The CDR3 contains 14 residues. CDR3 nucleotide sequence: TGCGCCAGCAGCTTCGGACAGGGGGCCGACGAGCAGTACTTC. Translated: CASSFGQGADEQYF.